The 30 T cell receptor beta chains below were found in one sample sequenced in a study of preoperative IRX-2 immunotherapy in early breast cancer. Generated by immunoSEQ multiplex PCR, the TCRdb table keeps only in-frame clones and is missing some. The profile shows more than 35,000 clones, approximately 77% of them singletons. Treatment given: preoperative locoregional IRX-2 cytokine immunotherapy. Sequences were derived from tumor tissue, sampled after IRX-2 immunotherapy. The source is a human donor with breast cancer.

The genes are TRBV12-5 and TRBJ1-2, with D possibly TRBD1 on 5 matching bases. Trimming stripped 4 bases from V and 7 bases from J, with 22 bases between. The V gene's germline CDR1 is LGHNT and CDR2 FRNRAP. This CDR3 spans 16 amino acids. Here the CDR3 DNA reads TGTGCTAGTGGTTCACCACAGGAGGTCATGGAGCGTGGCTACACCTTC. Amino acids: CASGSPQEVMERGYTF.

The chain combines TRBV11-3 with TRBJ2-1; 10 bases map to TRBD2. The junction had 11 bases not matched to a gene; V was cut back by 5 bases and J by 4 bases. CDR3 length: 17 amino acids. In germline, CDR1 is SGHNT, CDR2 YENEEA. In nucleotides, the CDR3 is TGTGCCAGCAGCGTCAACACCGGGACTAGCGTTTACAATGAGCAGTTCTTC. Its translation is CASSVNTGTSVYNEQFF.

The chain recombines TRBV7-4 with TRBJ2-7; 7 bases agree with TRBD1. This CDR3 contains 13 residues. From germline, CDR1 is SGHVT and CDR2 SQSDAQ. Trimming at V came to 5 bases and at J to 3 bases, leaving 4 bases not matched to a gene. The CDR3 DNA sequence: TGTGCCAGCAGCCCGGACAGGTACTACGAGCAGTACTTC. The encoded protein is CASSPDRYYEQYF.

V usage is TRBV7-5 and J usage is TRBJ2-7; the table names TRBD1, a call not compared with the DNA. TRBV7-5 is labeled a pseudogene. This CDR3 has 15 amino acids. The CDR3 here is CASSHTTGLAYEQYF. The CDR3 coding sequence is TGTGCCAGCAGCCACACGACAGGGTTGGCCTACGAGCAGTACTTC.

The CDR3 loop reads CASSPDGPTNEKLFF. For the CDR3, the DNA is TGTGCCAGCAGCCCGGACGGCCCAACTAATGAAAAACTGTTTTTT. The chain joins TRBV7-6 to TRBJ1-4, with unresolved D. The CDR3 contains 15 residues. CDR1 SGHVS and CDR2 FNYEAQ come from the germline V gene. Trimming took off 5 bases at V and 0 bases at J, with 10 bases between the two ends. The full variable domain, with the rest looked up from reference TRBV7-6 and TRBJ1-4, is GAGVSQSPRYKVTKRGQDVALRCDPISGHVSLYWYRQALGQGPEFLTYFNYEAQQDKSGLPNDRFSAERPEGSISTLTIQRTEQRDSAMYRCASSPDGPTNEKLFFGSGTQLSVL.

V gene TRBV5-1 combines with J gene TRBJ2-2, with a possible D match to TRBD2 (5 bases). The V and J ends lost 2 bases and 6 bases respectively, with 14 bases between them. The CDR3 extends over 15 amino acids. CDR1 is SGHRS and CDR2 is YFSETQ in the germline V gene. For the CDR3, the DNA is TGCGCCAGCAGCTTCCGCTTTGAGGGCTCCGGGGAGCTGTTTTTT. It codes for CASSFRFEGSGELFF.

The genes are TRBV28 and TRBJ1-3; the D is unclear. CDR1 and CDR2 (germline): MDHEN, SYDVKM. The CDR3 has 18 residues. V lost 7 bases and J 0 bases, leaving 22 bases between the germline ends. CDR3 sequence reads: CASKGVGMAPLSGNTIYF. DNA of the CDR3: TGTGCCAGCAAAGGAGTAGGGATGGCTCCTCTCTCTGGAAACACCATATATTTT.

The rearrangement links TRBV5-1 to TRBJ1-3; tentative D call: TRBD1 (6 bases). The CDR3 totals 16 residues. CDR1 is SGHRS and CDR2 is YFSETQ in the germline V gene. With 2 bases removed from V and 1 base from J, the gap between germline ends came to 13 bases. DNA for the CDR3: TGCGCCAGCAGCTTTAATCCAGGGGATTCTGGAAACACCATATATTTT. It codes for CASSFNPGDSGNTIYF.

The genes are TRBV18 and TRBJ2-2; D may be TRBD1 or TRBD2 (5 bases each). CDR3 length equals 18 residues. V was cut by 6 bases and J by 3 bases, with 23 bases left in between. CDR1 and CDR2 (germline): KGHSH, LQKENI. CDR3 loop: CASSEFVVRGLDTGELFF. Written as DNA, the CDR3 is TGTGCCAGCTCTGAGTTTGTAGTTCGGGGCTTGGACACCGGGGAGCTGTTTTTT.

DNA of the CDR3: TGCGCCAGCAGCTTGGAGGGGACAGGGTTCTCTGGGGCCAACGTCCTGACTTTC. Translated, it gives CASSLEGTGFSGANVLTF. The V call is TRBV5-1, the J call TRBJ2-6; TRBD1 matches 9 bases. The J segment lost 0 bases and the V segment lost 0 bases, leaving 4 bases of the junction unmatched. The CDR3 extends over 18 amino acids. Germline V gene data show CDR1 as SGHRS and CDR2 as YFSETQ.

The chain combines TRBV5-1 with TRBJ1-4, with 8 nucleotides matching TRBD1. Per germline, CDR1 SGHRS and CDR2 YFSETQ. The V segment lost 0 bases and the J segment 3 bases; nucleotides outside the gene matches: 4. This CDR3 contains 16 residues. The DNA of the CDR3 is TGCGCCAGCAGCTTGGGAGGGACAGGCGCTAATGAAAAACTGTTTTTT. Amino acids: CASSLGGTGANEKLFF.

The rearrangement joins TRBV28 to TRBJ2-5, with D hard to call. The CDR3 contains 14 residues. Germline CDR1 reads MDHEN; CDR2 reads SYDVKM. Trimming removed 3 bases at V and 2 bases at J, with 10 bases between. The CDR3 coding sequence is TGTGCCAGCAGTTTGAATGGCCGGCAAGAGACCCAGTACTTC. Amino acids: CASSLNGRQETQYF.

This chain joins TRBV11-3 and TRBJ2-3; TRBD2 aligns across 9 bases. CDR3 size: 15 residues. V trimming: 4 bases; J trimming: 4 bases; junction bases outside the gene matches: 6. Germline V CDR1 and CDR2: SGHNT, YENEEA. CDR3 nucleotides: TGTGCCAGCAGCTGGCGGGAGGGTAGCCCAGATACGCAGTATTTT. Protein product: CASSWREGSPDTQYF.

The V call is TRBV19, the J call TRBJ2-1; D uncertain. V was pared by 3 bases and J by 1 base, with 10 bases between. Germline CDR1 is LNHDA and CDR2 is SQIVND (reference sequence). This CDR3 has 15 amino acids. CDR3 residues: CASSILDGSYNEQFF. In nucleotides, the CDR3 is TGTGCCAGTAGTATCCTCGACGGTTCCTACAATGAGCAGTTCTTC.

The chain employs TRBV5-1 and TRBJ2-7; possibly TRBD1 for D (5 bases). The CDR3 consists of 15 residues. V gave up 0 bases and J gave up 1 base, with 11 bases separating them. Germline CDR1 SGHRS, CDR2 YFSETQ. Written as DNA, the CDR3 is TGCGCCAGCAGCTTGGAGTGGGGCGGTTCCTACGAGCAGTACTTC. This gives the protein CASSLEWGGSYEQYF.

J is TRBJ2-3 and V is TRBV7-8; D not certain. The V and J ends lost 2 bases and 2 bases respectively, with 5 bases between them. CDR3 length: 13 amino acids. Germline CDR1 and CDR2: SGHVS and FQNEAQ. CDR3 sequence (DNA): TGTGCCAGCAGCTTATCCCTCACAGATACGCAGTATTTT. It codes for CASSLSLTDTQYF.

This clone was found once. J is TRBJ1-6 and V is TRBV6-8, with D hard to call. Looked up from germline, CDR1 is MNHGY and CDR2 is SAAAGT. The germline V and J ends were trimmed by 7 bases and 0 bases, with 10 bases remaining between them. This CDR3 has 15 amino acids. CDR3 DNA: TGTGCCAGCAAAGGAGCGAGCTCCTATAATTCACCCCTCCACTTT. Translating gives CASKGASSYNSPLHF.

CDR3 DNA sequence: TGTGCCAGCAACCCGAGTAGGGGACTAGCGGATTATAATTGGTTCTTC. Its protein product is CASNPSRGLADYNWFF. This chain links TRBV11-3 with TRBJ2-1; 11 nucleotides line up with TRBD2. Germline values: CDR1 SGHNT, CDR2 YENEEA. V dropped 7 bases and J dropped 15; count of bases not matched to a gene: 20. The CDR3 contains 16 residues.

J is TRBJ1-2 and V is TRBV6-8, with D possibly TRBD1 on 6 matching bases. Germline lookup yields CDR1 MNHGY and CDR2 SAAAGT. The length of the CDR3 is 15 residues. Trimming left V 6 bases short and J 7 bases short, with 21 bases between. The CDR3 nucleotides read TGTGCCAGCAGCTTTAACCGGGGGCCATTGGGTGGCTACACCTTC. Translated: CASSFNRGPLGGYTF.

This chain connects TRBV29-1 to TRBJ2-1; 9 nucleotides line up with TRBD2. In germline, CDR1 is SQVTM, CDR2 ANQGSEA. Trimming removed 1 base from V and 8 bases from J; junction bases left unmatched: 9. This CDR3 has 15 residues. CDR3 sequence: CSVEGGLASWYEQFF. The CDR3, as DNA: TGCAGCGTTGAAGGCGGACTAGCGTCCTGGTATGAGCAGTTCTTC.

This clone is medium-sized within its sample. Other DNA sequences from this sample encode an identical CDR3 as well. The chain links TRBV5-1 to TRBJ1-1; D gene ambiguous. There are 14 residues in the CDR3. V lost 2 bases, J lost 0 bases, and 8 bases lay in between. The germline V gene encodes CDR1 SGHRS and CDR2 YFSETQ. The CDR3 DNA sequence: TGCGCCAGCAGCTTAACGGGAATGAACACTGAAGCTTTCTTT. This sequence encodes CASSLTGMNTEAFF.

This sequence joins TRBV6-8 and TRBJ1-5; 8 nucleotides match TRBD1. The CDR3 covers 15 residues. Germline trimming cut 6 bases from V and 1 base from J; bases unmatched to any gene: 5. Germline CDR1 is MNHGY and CDR2 is SAAAGT. CDR3 loop: CASSDRGQSNQPQHF. DNA for the CDR3: TGTGCCAGCAGCGACAGGGGACAGAGCAATCAGCCCCAGCATTTT.

A word on this clone: An end of the junction differs from the germline gene, which may be a read error. The chain recombines TRBV6-4 with TRBJ2-3, with D perhaps TRBD1 or TRBD2 (6 bases each). The CDR3 totals 14 residues. CDR1 and CDR2 from the germline V gene are MRHNA and SNTAGT. The CDR3 loop reads CAISEGGLADTQYF. CDR3 bases: TGTGCCATCAGTGAAGGGGGGCTCGCAGATACGCAGTATTTT.

V usage is TRBV7-5 and J usage is TRBJ2-3. TRBV7-5 is a pseudogene. The CDR3 sequence is 15 residues long. In DNA form, the CDR3 reads TGTGCCAGCAGCCCCGACCCCCTTTTCTCAGATACGCAGTATTTT. As protein: CASSPDPLFSDTQYF.

The J gene is TRBJ2-2, the V gene TRBV6-8; 10 positions match TRBD1. V shed 6 bases, J shed 4 bases, and the junction held 5 bases outside the gene matches. Per the germline V gene, CDR1 is MNHGY and CDR2 is SAAAGT. CDR3 length equals 15 residues. The CDR3 reads CASREDRGGTGELFF. The CDR3, as DNA: TGTGCCAGCAGAGAGGACAGGGGGGGCACCGGGGAGCTGTTTTTT.

J is TRBJ2-2 and V is TRBV11-3, with D perhaps matching TRBD2 (7 bases). The V and J ends lost 5 bases and 2 bases respectively, with 15 bases between them. This CDR3 spans 16 amino acids. Germline V gene sequence: CDR1 SGHNT, CDR2 YENEEA. CDR3 bases: TGTGCCAGCAGCCCGGACGGGGGGCGAAACACCGGGGAGCTGTTTTTT. Its translation: CASSPDGGRNTGELFF. The full variable domain, its missing parts supplied by reference TRBV11-3 and TRBJ2-2, is EAGVVQSPRYKIIEKKQPVAFWCNPISGHNTLYWYLQNLGQGPELLIRYENEEAVDDSQLPKDRFSAERLKGVDSTLKIQPAELGDSAVYLCASSPDGGRNTGELFFGEGSRLTVL.

The V call is TRBV10-3, the J call TRBJ2-1; TRBD2 might be the D (6 bases). V was pared by 0 bases and J by 2 bases, with 17 bases between. This CDR3 has 18 amino acids. Germline V lookup: CDR1 ENHRY, CDR2 SYGVKD. For the CDR3, the DNA is TGTGCCATCAGTGAGTCGACTCGTGGCGGGGTGGCCTACAATGAGCAGTTCTTC. Encoded protein: CAISESTRGGVAYNEQFF.

The rearrangement joins TRBV15 to TRBJ1-2; TRBD1 might be the D (6 bases). Between the trimmed V and J ends, which lost 0 bases and 5 bases, there was a span of 10 bases. Per germline, CDR1 LNHNV and CDR2 YYDKDF (reference sequence). The CDR3 loop spans 14 amino acids. The CDR3 spells CATSRDQGWYGYTF. The DNA of the CDR3 is TGTGCCACCAGCAGAGATCAGGGGTGGTATGGCTACACCTTC.

The chain combines TRBV6-8 with TRBJ2-5, with D perhaps matching TRBD1 or TRBD2 (5 bases each). CDR3 length: 12 residues. CDR1 and CDR2 (germline): MNHGY, SAAAGT. Trimming removed 5 bases at V and 4 bases at J, with 8 bases between. CDR3 in DNA: TGTGCCAGCAGTGCAGGGAGAGAGACCCAGTACTTC. Protein product: CASSAGRETQYF.

The V and J genes are TRBV29-1 and TRBJ2-5, with a weak D call TRBD1 (5 bases). The CDR3 is made up of 13 amino acids. Trimming left V 4 bases short and J 2 bases short, with 11 bases between. Germline V lookup: CDR1 SQVTM, CDR2 ANQGSEA. Written as DNA, the CDR3 is TGCAGCGTTGTAAGACAGCAGCAAGAGACCCAGTACTTC. It codes for CSVVRQQQETQYF.